This entry concerns a single TCR beta chain. Its specific antigen is unknown. Base qualities are not recorded, but no much larger clone differs from it by a single base. Receptor amplification or capture employed the immunoSEQ multiplex PCR assay. The multiplex PCR relied on a mix of 60 forward primers for TCR Vbeta segments and 13 reverse primers for TCR Jbeta segments. Amplification of the CDR3 region of rearranged TCR beta genes was performed with a multiplex PCR assay on genomic DNA. Amplified TCR beta libraries were sequenced as 87-base-pair reads on the Illumina HiSeq System. Turning to the authors' computational methods: Across the 670 or so repertoires, a later analysis counted 75 million to 90 million unique TCR beta chains, 9 million to 14 million of which were shared by at least two donors. Raw reads were error-corrected and collapsed into unique sequences with a nearest-neighbor algorithm that merged closely related sequences to remove PCR and sequencing errors. V, D and J gene segments were assigned by aligning CDR3 sequences to IMGT reference sequences. For a sequence to be retained, a match of at least six nucleotides to both a V gene segment and a J gene segment was required. Rearrangements were classified as productive when the CDR3 lacked stop codons and remained in frame with V and J, and all other rearrangements were classified as non-productive. CDR3 was defined according to IMGT convention as the region running from the second conserved V-encoded cysteine to the conserved J-encoded phenylalanine. The earlier analysis of about 610 of the donors excluded sequences that lacked an unambiguous match to a single V gene segment. In an earlier analysis of approximately 500 of the donors, a V segment was called functional when productive rearrangements were above 56.7%, and segregating when the standard deviation between donors exceeded 5%. To diagnose cytomegalovirus status from the catalog of TCR beta chain sequences, a statistical classification framework was built. In a later analysis, V and J genes were assigned by comparing TCR nucleotide sequences against IMGT/GENE-DB human TR gene sequences. Using the TCRdist pipeline, a later analysis assigned CDR3 sequences along with most-parsimonious VDJ recombination scenarios. In a later analysis, every TCR beta chain was defined by the combination of its CDR3 amino acid sequence and its V-gene family, and reads without a unique V-gene family were dropped. As a way to deal with suspected cross-contamination and a sequencing artifact, a later analysis dropped hundreds of nucleotide sequences that were highly shared and had low generation probability. A later analysis calculated a clonal expansion index for each public chain from normalized within-repertoire ranks of inferred template counts. Generation probabilities in a later analysis came from a VDJ recombination model fitted to out-of-frame rearrangements, and those results were checked against IGoR. In a later analysis, hypergeometric tests were used to score TCR-TCR, TCR-HLA and TCR-CMV co-occurrence, with a repertoire-size bias correction applied to TCR pairs. In a later analysis, false discovery rates were estimated by permuting HLA or CMV assignments 20 times. In a later analysis, co-occurring TCRs were grouped using DBSCAN, and TCRdist sequence similarity was added for clustering within HLA-allele-positive subsets. Repertoires with fewer than 30,000 or more than 120,000 public chains were left out of co-occurrence clustering, as were about 5 repertoires with anomalous nucleotide sharing. TCRdb took over this immuneACCESS table, retaining in-frame rearrangements with V and J assigned. Such tables are incomplete; in checked studies, under half of the missing clones stem from an unresolved V gene, and the remainder is unexplained. V and J calls and clone size are as listed in that table; D and trimming were resolved from the DNA. Across this sample there are around 200,000 clones, with more than 60% seen only once. The ten largest clonotypes hold 3.7% of the sample.

The cohort was made up of hundreds of healthy bone marrow donors. At the time of sampling, every cohort member was nominally healthy, though immune exposures that went unrecorded were likely present. The donor was CMV seropositive and belonged to the group of 250 to 350 seropositive cohort members. Every donor gave a peripheral blood sample, and the peripheral blood mononuclear cells from that sample were used for TCR beta sequencing. The Qiagen DNeasy Blood Extraction Kit was used to extract genomic DNA from the blood cell samples. This entry is derived from a study of cytomegalovirus exposure and HLA in healthy donors (TCRdb year 2017). About the study as a whole: In an earlier analysis of some 610 of the donors, around 300 Gb of sequence data and 120 million or so unique TCR beta sequences from 150 million to 200 million T cells were reported. An early release covering roughly 580 HLA-typed donors comprised about 300 gigabases of sequencing data and around 86 million unique TCR sequences. The genetic ancestry cluster associated with self-reported Caucasian donors included 80% to 90% of the roughly 380 genotyped donors. The study aimed to test whether signatures of past pathogen exposure could be identified by cataloging public T cell receptors. The T cell repertoires of 550 to 850 subjects were profiled by immunosequencing and related to cytomegalovirus serostatus. A separate validation cohort of roughly 130 different subjects was used in addition to the approximately 700-subject first cohort. High-throughput TCR immunosequencing, statistical association of individual TCRs with disease status, and machine learning were combined to predict cytomegalovirus infection status. In a later analysis, previously published TCR beta repertoires from about 640 donors were re-analyzed and high-resolution HLA genotyping was added so that TCR occurrence patterns could be studied. Rather than drawing on any new phenotypic data, the later analysis identified candidate immune exposures from TCR beta sequences and the way those sequences occurred across donors. To decide whether each TCR beta V gene segment behaved as functional or pseudogenic, an earlier analysis of some 600 of the donors relied on high-throughput TCR beta sequencing. Alongside the repertoire data, information on donor age, sex, ethnicity and CMV serostatus was compiled. In a later genetic analysis, genome-wide SNP genotypes for about 55% of the roughly 700 donors were used, and that subset was treated as a discovery cohort. All discovery cohort repertoires had been generated using a single sequencing platform. HLA typing covered class I and class II loci at four-digit resolution. The number of typed donors differed by locus: roughly 629-640 for A, B, C, DRB1 and DQB1; some 500 for DQA1; approximately 600 for DPA1; and approximately 450 for DPB1. A few DR-DQ haplotypes were handled as single units for association and clustering because linkage in the cohort was strong. Among 350 to 400 genotyped donors of the cohort, an average of approximately 250,000 unique TCR beta nucleotide sequences were sequenced per donor, roughly 20% of them non-productive.

The paper's findings and limits, for the study overall: Strong co-occurrence of HLA alleles, especially DR and DQ, made assigning TCR associations to individual alleles difficult. V-gene and J-gene trimming of TCR beta chains was associated with a missense DCLRE1C variant in a later genetic analysis, and the association was replicated in an independent cohort. A later analysis found that HLA-associated TCR beta chains were more clonally expanded and had lower generation probabilities than equally common non-associated chains. Presence/absence analyses assumed roughly uniform sequencing depth across donors, an assumption that may not hold. A later analysis found that TCR association rates varied across HLA loci, with DRB1 alleles showing the most associated TCRs and HLA-C alleles the fewest. A further reported finding was that TCR beta sequences accurately predicted the HLA-A and HLA-B alleles for most subjects in the first cohort. Compared with the roughly 700-donor mean, donors in an Asian-associated ancestry cluster had fewer N-insertions in productive TCRs, according to a later genetic analysis. In an earlier analysis of 587 of the donors, most TCR beta V segments appeared in productive rearrangements about 87% or about 30% of the time, broadly matching IMGT annotations. Some IMGT-functional V segments, including TRBV6-2 and TRBV6-3, could not be distinguished by the 87-base-pair reads and were therefore excluded. In this cohort, only TCR beta chains were sequenced, and detectable features were limited by the absence of alpha or paired-chain data. At a false discovery rate of 0.05, a later analysis linked approximately 18,000 TCR beta sequences to specific HLA alleles. According to a later analysis, most CMV-associated TCR beta chains appeared to be HLA-restricted, and the HLA associations seemed to be driven largely by CMV exposure. Three of the identified cytomegalovirus-associated TCR beta chains were confirmed in vitro to be specific for cytomegalovirus antigens. The study gave a list of some 150 TCR beta chains associated with cytomegalovirus. A cluster of highly shared sequence variants was judged likely to be a technical artifact of the sequencing pipeline. In a later analysis, several top co-occurrence clusters were reported to appear linked to parvovirus B19, influenza, CMV and Epstein-Barr virus. The only immune exposure information available for the cohort was CMV serostatus. The classifier was reported to diagnose cytomegalovirus status with high specificity and sensitivity in both the original cohort and the validation cohort. The earlier analysis of some 540 of the donors excluded some 16 rarely observed V segments, including chromosome 9 orphons, because counts were too low. According to the authors, the approach could potentially be generalized to other disease states and immunological phenotypes. Because HLA typing was missing for some donors at each locus, association tests included only the typed subset. Most TCR sequences were observed very rarely across donors, whereas some public TCRs were present in many individuals. Correlated functional status among segregating V segments might be attributable to linkage disequilibrium, but an unknown experimental factor could not be ruled out.

The CDR3 measures 14 amino acids from cysteine to phenylalanine. Of the read, only the CDR3 DNA is kept; its 42 bases are in frame from base 1. The germline V gene yields SGHTS for CDR1 and YDEGEE for CDR2. Trimming at the junction amounts to 3 bases on V and 1 base on J, and the germline ends lie 10 bases apart. The TCR originated in a woman aged 60-75 years in good health and CMV-seropositive. Sequenced: PBMCs. This receptor chain uses TRBV5-8 and TRBJ1-1; possibly the D gene is TRBD1, per 6 matching bases. The DNA sequence is given as TGTGCCAGCAGCTACTACAGGGAGAACACTGAAGCTTTCTTT. The translation is CASSYYRENTEAFF. Full variable domain (CDR3 extended with the reference TRBV5-8 and TRBJ1-1 proteins): EAGVTQSPTHLIKTRGQQATLRCSPISGHTSVYWYQQALGLGLQFLLWYDEGEERNRGNFPPRFSGRQFPNYSSELNVNALELEDSALYLCASSYYRENTEAFFGQGTRLTVV.